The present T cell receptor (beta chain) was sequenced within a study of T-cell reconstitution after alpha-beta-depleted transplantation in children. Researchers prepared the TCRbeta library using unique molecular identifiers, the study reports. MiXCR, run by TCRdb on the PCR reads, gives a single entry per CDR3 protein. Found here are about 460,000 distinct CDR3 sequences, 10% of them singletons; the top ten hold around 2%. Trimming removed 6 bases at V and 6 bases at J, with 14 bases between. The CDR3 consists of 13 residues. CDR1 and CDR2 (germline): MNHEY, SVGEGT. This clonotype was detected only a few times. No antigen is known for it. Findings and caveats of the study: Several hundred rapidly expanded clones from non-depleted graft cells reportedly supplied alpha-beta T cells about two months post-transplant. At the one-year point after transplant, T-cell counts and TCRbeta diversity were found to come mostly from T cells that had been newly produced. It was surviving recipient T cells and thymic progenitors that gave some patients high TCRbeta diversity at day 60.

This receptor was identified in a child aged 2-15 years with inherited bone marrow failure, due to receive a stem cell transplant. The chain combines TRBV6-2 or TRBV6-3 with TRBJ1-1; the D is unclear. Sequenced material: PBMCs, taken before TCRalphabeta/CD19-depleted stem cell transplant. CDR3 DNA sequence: TGTGCCAGCAGCCCCGGATATCCCTCTGAAGCTTTCTTT. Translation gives CASSPGYPSEAFF.